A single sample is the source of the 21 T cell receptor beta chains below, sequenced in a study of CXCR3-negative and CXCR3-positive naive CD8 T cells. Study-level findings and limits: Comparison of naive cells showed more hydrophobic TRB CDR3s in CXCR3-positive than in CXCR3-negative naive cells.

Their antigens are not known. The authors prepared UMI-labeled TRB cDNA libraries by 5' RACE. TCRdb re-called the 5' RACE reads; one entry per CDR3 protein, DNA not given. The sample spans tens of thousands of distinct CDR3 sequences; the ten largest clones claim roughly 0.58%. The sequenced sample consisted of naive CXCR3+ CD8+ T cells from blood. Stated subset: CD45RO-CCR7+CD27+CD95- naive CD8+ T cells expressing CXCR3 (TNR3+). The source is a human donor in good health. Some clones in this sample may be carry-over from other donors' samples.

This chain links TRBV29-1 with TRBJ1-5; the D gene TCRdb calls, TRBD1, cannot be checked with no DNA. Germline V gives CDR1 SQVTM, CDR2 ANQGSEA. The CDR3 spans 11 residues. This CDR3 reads CSVHREGSQHF.

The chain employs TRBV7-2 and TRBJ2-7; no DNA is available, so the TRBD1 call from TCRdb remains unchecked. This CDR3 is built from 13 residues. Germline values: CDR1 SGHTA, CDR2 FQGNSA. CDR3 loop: CATIGGEAYEQYF.

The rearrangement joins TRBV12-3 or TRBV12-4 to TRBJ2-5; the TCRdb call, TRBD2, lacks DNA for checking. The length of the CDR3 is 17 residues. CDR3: CASSLATGYGTQETQYF.

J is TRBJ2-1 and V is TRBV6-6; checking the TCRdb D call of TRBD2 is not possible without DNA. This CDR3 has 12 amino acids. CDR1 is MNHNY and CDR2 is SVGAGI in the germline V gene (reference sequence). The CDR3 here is CASSSPDWEQFF.

This CDR3 reads CSVEDFGSSGNTIYF. The chain links TRBV29-1 to TRBJ1-3. The CDR3 extends over 15 amino acids. Germline CDR1 SQVTM, CDR2 ANQGSEA.

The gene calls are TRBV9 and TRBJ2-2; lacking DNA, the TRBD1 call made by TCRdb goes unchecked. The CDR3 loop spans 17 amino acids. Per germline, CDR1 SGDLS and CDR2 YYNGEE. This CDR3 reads CASSVGGAGWRTGELLF.

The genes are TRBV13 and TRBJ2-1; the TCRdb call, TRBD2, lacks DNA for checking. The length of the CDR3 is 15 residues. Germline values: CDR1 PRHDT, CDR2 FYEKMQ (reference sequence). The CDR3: CASSLIAGGWDEQFF.

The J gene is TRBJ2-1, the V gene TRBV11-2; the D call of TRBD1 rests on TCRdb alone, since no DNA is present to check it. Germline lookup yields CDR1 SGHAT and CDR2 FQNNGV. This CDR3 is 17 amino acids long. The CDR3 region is CASSLARDTMNYNEQFF.

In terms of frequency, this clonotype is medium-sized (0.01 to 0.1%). This CDR3 reads CASSIGVDTQYF. This chain connects TRBV19 to TRBJ2-3. The germline V gene encodes CDR1 LNHDA and CDR2 SQIVND (reference sequence). The CDR3 covers 12 residues. The full variable domain, with the rest looked up from reference TRBV19 and TRBJ2-3, is DGGITQSPKYLFRKEGQNVTLSCEQNLNHDAMYWYRQDPGQGLRLIYYSQIVNDFQKGDIAEGYSVSREKKESFPLTVTSAQKNPTAFYLCASSIGVDTQYFGPGTRLTVL.

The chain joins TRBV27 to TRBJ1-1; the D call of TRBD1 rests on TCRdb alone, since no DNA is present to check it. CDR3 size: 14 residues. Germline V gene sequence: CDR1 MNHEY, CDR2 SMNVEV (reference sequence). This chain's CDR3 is CAGELQGINTEAFF.

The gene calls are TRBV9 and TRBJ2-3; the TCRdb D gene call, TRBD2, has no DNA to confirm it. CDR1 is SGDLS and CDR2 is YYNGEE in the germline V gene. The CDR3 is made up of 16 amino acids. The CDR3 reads CASSPPSRQEVGTQYF.

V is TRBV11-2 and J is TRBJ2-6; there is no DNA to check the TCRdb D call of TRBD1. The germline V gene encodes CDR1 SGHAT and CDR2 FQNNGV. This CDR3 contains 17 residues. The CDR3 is CASSWGQVLSGANVLTF.

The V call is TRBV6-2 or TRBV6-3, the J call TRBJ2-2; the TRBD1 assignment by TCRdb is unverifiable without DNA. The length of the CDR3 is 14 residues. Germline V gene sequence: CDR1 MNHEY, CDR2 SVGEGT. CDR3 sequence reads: CASSHPGATGELFF.

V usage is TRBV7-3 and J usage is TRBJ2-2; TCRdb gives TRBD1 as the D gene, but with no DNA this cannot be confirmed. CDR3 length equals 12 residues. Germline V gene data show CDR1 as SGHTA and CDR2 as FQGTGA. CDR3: CASSPGTGELFF.

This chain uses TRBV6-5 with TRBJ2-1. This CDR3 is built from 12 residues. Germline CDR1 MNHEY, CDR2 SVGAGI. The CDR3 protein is CASSYSGQEQFF.

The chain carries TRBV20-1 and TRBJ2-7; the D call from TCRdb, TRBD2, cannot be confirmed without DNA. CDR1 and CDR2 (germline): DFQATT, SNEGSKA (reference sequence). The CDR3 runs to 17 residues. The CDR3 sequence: CSARVRGERGLSYEQYF.

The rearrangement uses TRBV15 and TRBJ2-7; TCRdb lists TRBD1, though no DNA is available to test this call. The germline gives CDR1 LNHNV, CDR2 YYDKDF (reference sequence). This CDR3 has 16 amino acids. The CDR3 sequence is CATSRTGQVFFYEQYF.

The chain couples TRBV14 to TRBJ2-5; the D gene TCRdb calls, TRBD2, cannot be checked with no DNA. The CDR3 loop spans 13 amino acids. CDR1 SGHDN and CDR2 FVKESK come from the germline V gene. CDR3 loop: CASSPVGEETQYF.

The CDR3 protein is CASSQGPRQGGREQYF. The chain combines TRBV14 with TRBJ2-7; the TRBD1 assignment by TCRdb is unverifiable without DNA. The germline V gene has CDR1 SGHDN and CDR2 FVKESK. The CDR3 is 16 residues long.

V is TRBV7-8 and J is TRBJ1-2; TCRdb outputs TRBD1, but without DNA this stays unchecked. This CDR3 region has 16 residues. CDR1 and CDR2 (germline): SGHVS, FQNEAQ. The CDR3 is CASSLVLRGLNYGYTF.

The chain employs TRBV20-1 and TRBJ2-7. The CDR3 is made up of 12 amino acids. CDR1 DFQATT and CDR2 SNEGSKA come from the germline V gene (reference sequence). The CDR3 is CSARVAGYEQYF.